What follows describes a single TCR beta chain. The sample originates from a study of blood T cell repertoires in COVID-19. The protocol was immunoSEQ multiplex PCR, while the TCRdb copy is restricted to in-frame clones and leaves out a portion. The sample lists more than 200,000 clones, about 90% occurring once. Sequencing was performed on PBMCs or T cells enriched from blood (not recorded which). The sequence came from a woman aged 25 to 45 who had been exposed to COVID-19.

The CDR3 DNA is TGTGCCAGTAGTTGGTTAGCGGGAGGCGCGAACACCGGGGAGCTGTTTTTT. Encoded protein: CASSWLAGGANTGELFF. This sequence joins TRBV19 and TRBJ2-2, with 10 nucleotides matching TRBD2. The germline CDR1 and CDR2 sequences are LNHDA and SQIVND (reference sequence). With 5 bases clipped from V and 0 bases from J, the junction kept 6 bases outside the gene matches. CDR3 size: 17 residues.